This is a list of T cell receptor beta chains from one sample in a study of blood T cell repertoires in COVID-19. Measured with immunoSEQ multiplex PCR; TCRdb has only the in-frame clones, and not every one. The table lists a few hundred thousand clones, 75% to 90% of them singletons. Sequencing input: PBMCs or T cells enriched from blood (not recorded which). These receptors all come from a man between 35 and 55 years old who had recovered from COVID-19. Both conserved end residues are part of each CDR3. Each record gives: CDR3 length, D gene, J gene, V gene, clone size, CDR3 protein, CDR3 DNA. D genes are given only for firm matches. Expanded clones get a size class; other rows say once, few or many, or leave the size out.

length: 14
D: .
J: TRBJ2-4
V: TRBV5-1
size: .
CDR3: CASSLEGGGNIQYF
DNA: TGCGCCAGCAGCTTGGAAGGCGGCGGAAACATTCAGTACTTC

length: 15
D: .
J: TRBJ1-1
V: TRBV7-6
size: .
CDR3: CASSLAPTGRNEAFF
DNA: TGTGCCAGCAGCTTAGCGCCTACAGGGCGGAATGAAGCTTTCTTT

length: 11
D: .
J: TRBJ2-1
V: TRBV3-1/TRBV3-2
size: .
CDR3: CASSQDLKLIF
DNA: TGTGCCAGCAGCCAAGATCTAAAATTGATCTTC

length: 20
D: TRBD1
J: TRBJ1-4
V: TRBV27
size: .
CDR3: CASSKRAPGTGGFTNEKLFF
DNA: TGTGCCAGCAGTAAAAGGGCCCCCGGGACAGGGGGCTTTACTAATGAAAAACTGTTTTTT

length: 14
D: .
J: TRBJ1-1
V: TRBV6-5
size: .
CDR3: CASSSLTGNTEAFF
DNA: TGTGCCAGCAGTTCTTTGACAGGGAACACTGAAGCTTTCTTT

length: 13
D: TRBD2
J: TRBJ2-1
V: TRBV25-1
size: .
CDR3: CASKGLAGVEQFF
DNA: TGTGCCAGCAAAGGACTAGCGGGAGTGGAGCAGTTCTTC

length: 18
D: TRBD1
J: TRBJ1-1
V: TRBV4-2
size: .
CDR3: CASSQDQRGRQGNTEAFF
DNA: TGTGCCAGCAGCCAAGATCAGAGGGGCAGACAGGGGAACACTGAAGCTTTCTTT

length: 11
D: .
J: TRBJ1-2
V: TRBV30
size: .
CDR3: CACQGNYGYTF
DNA: TGTGCCTGTCAGGGTAACTATGGCTACACCTTC

length: 15
D: TRBD1
J: TRBJ1-6
V: TRBV7-6
size: .
CDR3: CASRLLGTDNSPLHF
DNA: TGTGCCAGCAGGCTCTTGGGGACAGATAATTCACCCCTCCACTTT

length: 16
D: TRBD2
J: TRBJ2-5
V: TRBV5-1
size: .
CDR3: CASSPGLAGGQETQYF
DNA: TGCGCCAGCAGCCCCGGACTAGCGGGGGGCCAAGAGACCCAGTACTTC

length: 15
D: .
J: TRBJ2-1
V: TRBV7-2
size: .
CDR3: CASSLATGIYNEQFF
DNA: TGTGCCAGCAGCTTAGCGACAGGTATTTATAATGAGCAGTTCTTC

length: 15
D: TRBD2
J: TRBJ2-3
V: TRBV5-1
size: .
CDR3: CASSLAGTRADTQYF
DNA: TGCGCCAGCAGCTTGGCCGGGACTAGGGCAGATACGCAGTATTTT

length: 13
D: .
J: TRBJ2-7
V: TRBV2
size: .
CDR3: CASSDGNSYEQYF
DNA: TGTGCCAGCAGTGACGGGAACTCCTACGAGCAGTACTTC

length: 13
D: .
J: TRBJ1-6
V: TRBV19
size: once
CDR3: CASTRADNSPLHF
DNA: TGTGCCAGTACCAGGGCCGATAATTCACCCCTCCACTTT

length: 18
D: TRBD2
J: TRBJ2-4
V: TRBV19
size: .
CDR3: CASGAGTSGSMAKNIQYF
DNA: TGTGCCAGCGGAGCGGGGACTAGCGGGAGTATGGCCAAAAACATTCAGTACTTC

length: 14
D: TRBD2
J: TRBJ2-7
V: TRBV29-1
size: .
CDR3: CSVDGLAGNYEQYF
DNA: TGCAGCGTGGACGGACTAGCGGGAAATTACGAGCAGTACTTC

length: 14
D: .
J: TRBJ2-2
V: TRBV4-1
size: .
CDR3: CASSFPGNTGELFF
DNA: TGCGCCAGCAGCTTCCCGGGGAACACCGGGGAGCTGTTTTTT

length: 14
D: TRBD2
J: TRBJ2-7
V: TRBV7-6
size: .
CDR3: CASSLGLAGYEQYF
DNA: TGTGCCAGCAGCTTAGGGCTAGCGGGATACGAGCAGTACTTC

length: 12
D: .
J: TRBJ2-5
V: TRBV18
size: .
CDR3: CASSPRQETQYF
DNA: TGTGCCAGCTCCCCCCGCCAAGAGACCCAGTACTTC

length: 15
D: .
J: TRBJ2-2
V: TRBV5-1
size: once
CDR3: CASLPTGETTGELFF
DNA: TGCGCCAGCCTTCCCACAGGTGAAACCACCGGGGAGCTGTTTTTT

length: 18
D: TRBD2
J: TRBJ2-5
V: TRBV9
size: .
CDR3: CASSLSSSTSGRRETQYF
DNA: TGTGCCAGCAGCCTATCCTCCTCGACTAGCGGGAGGAGGGAGACCCAGTACTTC

length: 12
D: .
J: TRBJ1-6
V: TRBV3-1/TRBV3-2
size: .
CDR3: CASSQNKSPLHF
DNA: TGTGCCAGCAGCCAAAACAAGTCACCCCTCCACTTT

length: 13
D: .
J: TRBJ2-7
V: TRBV28
size: .
CDR3: CASTGVGSYEQYF
DNA: TGTGCCAGCACCGGGGTGGGCTCCTACGAGCAGTACTTC

length: 15
D: .
J: TRBJ2-6
V: TRBV6-4
size: .
CDR3: CASSDHSSGANVLTF
DNA: TGTGCCAGCAGTGATCACAGCTCTGGGGCCAACGTCCTGACTTTC

length: 16
D: .
J: TRBJ2-4
V: TRBV5-4
size: once
CDR3: CASSLGAGYAKNIQYF
DNA: TGTGCCAGCAGCTTGGGGGCGGGGTACGCCAAAAACATTCAGTACTTC

length: 15
D: .
J: TRBJ1-5
V: TRBV5-4
size: .
CDR3: CASSLGEPGNQPQHF
DNA: TGTGCCAGCAGCTTGGGGGAGCCCGGCAATCAGCCCCAGCATTTT

length: 16
D: .
J: TRBJ2-7
V: TRBV6-4
size: .
CDR3: CASSVMAEAYSYEQYF
DNA: TGTGCCAGCAGTGTCATGGCGGAAGCCTACTCCTACGAGCAGTACTTC